This T cell receptor (beta chain) was observed in a study of OX40 agonist ivuxolimab in advanced cancers. Study findings and constraints: Some nonresponders also had low normalized T-cell clonal expansion.

The V and J ends lost 0 bases and 4 bases respectively, with 15 bases between them. This CDR3 has 16 amino acids. CDR1 and CDR2 from the germline V gene are LNHNV and YYDKDF (reference sequence). People who had autoimmune disease history or systemic immunosuppression were excluded. TCRdb keeps only in-frame clones here, not all; method: immunoSEQ multiplex PCR. The sample contains some 65,000 clones, roughly 84% of which appear only once. This clone was found a few times. Its antigen is currently unknown. The sample was CD4+ or CD8+ T cells sorted from blood, taken in a trial of the OX40 agonist ivuxolimab. The gene calls are TRBV15 and TRBJ1-2; D possibly corresponds to TRBD1 (5 bases). This sequence originates from an adult with an advanced solid tumor such as melanoma, head and neck, liver or kidney cancer. CDR3 sequence: CATSRDRLQGGYGYTF. The DNA of the CDR3 is TGTGCCACCAGCAGAGATCGGTTGCAGGGTGGCTATGGCTACACCTTC.